The 25 T cell receptor beta chains presented below share a single source sample, sequenced in a study of shared clonotypes between healthy human individuals. Method: immunoSEQ multiplex PCR; TCRdb's copy keeps in-frame clones and lacks some. Here the sample spans some 450,000 clones, 60% to 80% being singletons. The sample comprised PBMCs. These receptors were taken from a woman between 40 and 50 years old in good health. Some clones in this sample may be carry-over from other donors' samples.

J is TRBJ1-2 and V is TRBV7-8; D is possibly TRBD1 (5 bases). The ends were cut back, 5 bases at V and 7 bases at J, with 17 bases in the middle. The CDR3 length is 14 residues. CDR1 SGHVS and CDR2 FQNEAQ come from the germline V gene. The chain's CDR3 is CASSLGPGDPGYTF. For the CDR3, the DNA is TGTGCCAGCAGCCTGGGGCCGGGGGATCCTGGCTACACCTTC.

The V call is TRBV6-1, the J call TRBJ1-5; TRBD1 matches 11 bases. Losses at the gene ends were 4 bases for V and 7 bases for J; bases not matched to a gene: 6. Germline values: CDR1 MNHNS, CDR2 SASEGT. The CDR3 is made up of 15 amino acids. The CDR3 is CASSAQGTGGQPQHF. The CDR3 nucleotides read TGTGCCAGCAGTGCCCAAGGGACAGGGGGACAGCCCCAGCATTTT.

Turning to this clone: A read error may be the cause here, since a much bigger clone is one base away. The chain's CDR3 is CSVDGLGERSYNEQFF. Written as DNA, the CDR3 is TGCAGCGTTGATGGGCTAGGGGAGCGTTCCTACAATGAGCAGTTCTTC. The genes are TRBV29-1 and TRBJ2-1; TRBD1 or TRBD2 may be the D gene (5 bases each). The V gene's germline CDR1 is SQVTM and CDR2 ANQGSEA. Trimming took 3 bases from V and 1 from J, leaving 16 bases between them. This CDR3 region has 16 residues.

This clone came up many times. One end of the junction is discordant with germline, which a read error may explain. The J gene is TRBJ2-7, the V gene TRBV28; D not certain. Per germline, CDR1 MDHEN and CDR2 SYDVKM. CDR3 size: 11 residues. The CDR3 nucleotides are TGTGCCAGCAGCATGACCCGCGAGAAGGACTTC. Protein: CASSMTREKDF.

Many counts were recorded for this clone. The chain links TRBV6-4 to TRBJ2-3; TRBD2 matches 9 bases. This CDR3 comprises 15 residues. Germline-derived CDR1 and CDR2 are MRHNA and SNTAGT. V lost 3 bases, J lost 4 bases, and 5 bases stayed unmatched. The CDR3 nucleotides read TGTGCCAGCAGTGATTTAGCGGGAGAAGCAGATACGCAGTATTTT. Its translation: CASSDLAGEADTQYF.

The CDR3 nucleotides are TGTGCCAGCAGCCAAGCCCTCGCTAGCGGGAGTAGAAATACGCAGTATTTT. Protein: CASSQALASGSRNTQYF. The J gene is TRBJ2-3, the V gene TRBV14; TRBD2 matches 10 bases. With 1 base clipped from V and 7 bases from J, the junction kept 11 bases outside the gene matches. Germline CDR1 SGHDN, CDR2 FVKESK. The CDR3 consists of 17 residues.

This clone was seen ten or more times. The chain joins TRBV7-9 to TRBJ2-3; 9 nucleotides align to TRBD1. The CDR3 has 14 amino acids. Trimming took 7 bases from V and 6 from J; bases not matched to a gene: 8. The V gene's germline CDR1 is SEHNR and CDR2 FQNEAQ (reference sequence). CDR3 in DNA: TGTGCCAGCACCCCGGACAGGGGCGAGGATACGCAGTATTTT. This codes for CASTPDRGEDTQYF. The full variable domain, its missing parts supplied by reference TRBV7-9 and TRBJ2-3, is DTGVSQNPRHKITKRGQNVTFRCDPISEHNRLYWYRQTLGQGPEFLTYFQNEAQLEKSRLLSDRFSAERPKGSFSTLEIQRTEQGDSAMYLCASTPDRGEDTQYFGPGTRLTVL.

Only one count was recorded for this clone. This sequence joins TRBV6-5 and TRBJ2-7; D remains ambiguous. CDR1 and CDR2 from the germline V gene are MNHEY and SVGAGI. The CDR3 sequence is 15 residues long. Trimming pared 4 bases from V and 2 bases from J, leaving 15 bases between. The CDR3 protein is CASSFDSRGAYEQYF. As DNA, the CDR3 is TGTGCCAGCAGTTTTGACTCTCGAGGCGCCTACGAGCAGTACTTC.

Regarding this clone: The sample carries other DNA sequences with the same CDR3. V gene TRBV19 combines with J gene TRBJ1-5, with D unclear. The ends were cut back, 5 bases at V and 3 bases at J, with 5 bases in the middle. Germline CDR1 reads LNHDA; CDR2 reads SQIVND (reference sequence). CDR3 length equals 12 residues. CDR3 sequence reads: CASSGSNQPQHF. The CDR3 bases are TGTGCCAGTAGTGGCTCCAATCAGCCCCAGCATTTT.

The chain joins TRBV6-6 to TRBJ1-5, with D hard to call. Germline loops: CDR1 MNHNY, CDR2 SVGAGI (reference sequence). V was cut by 6 bases and J by 3 bases, with 15 bases left in between. The CDR3 is 15 amino acids. The DNA for the CDR3 is TGTGCCAGCAGATTCCTTTCGGGGTCCAATCAGCCCCAGCATTTT. The encoded protein is CASRFLSGSNQPQHF.

CDR3 coding DNA: TGCGCCAGCAGCTTGGTTGTGACTAGCGGCAATGAGCAGTTCTTC. Translating it yields CASSLVVTSGNEQFF. This chain joins TRBV5-1 and TRBJ2-1; TRBD2 agrees at 9 bases. The CDR3 is made up of 15 amino acids. With V trimmed by 0 bases and J by 6 bases, 4 bases remained unmatched. Germline loops: CDR1 SGHRS, CDR2 YFSETQ.

V and J are TRBV9 and TRBJ2-3, with D maybe TRBD2 (6 bases). Trimming left V 3 bases short and J 0 bases short, with 11 bases between. This CDR3 is 15 amino acids long. CDR1 is SGDLS and CDR2 is YYNGEE in the germline V gene. The CDR3 DNA is TGTGCCAGCAGCGATAGCGGTTATAGCACAGATACGCAGTATTTT. Its protein product is CASSDSGYSTDTQYF.

The V and J genes are TRBV30 and TRBJ2-6; TRBD1 is a possible D gene (6 bases). Germline V gene sequence: CDR1 GTSNPN, CDR2 SVGIG (reference sequence). The CDR3 length is 15 residues. The CDR3 protein is CGFGTGRSGANVLTF. The CDR3 region has the DNA TGTGGGTTCGGTACAGGGCGCTCTGGGGCCAACGTCCTGACTTTC.

This clone has just a few counts. J is TRBJ2-3 and V is TRBV18; TRBD2 agrees at 9 bases. The CDR3 contains 14 residues. V lost 6 bases, J lost 4 bases, and 5 bases stayed unmatched. CDR1 and CDR2 (germline): KGHSH, LQKENI. CDR3 coding DNA: TGTGCCAGCTCTAGCGGGAGAAGTGCAGATACGCAGTATTTT. Protein: CASSSGRSADTQYF.

This chain links TRBV10-1 with TRBJ2-3; D might be TRBD2 (6 bases). V was shortened by 4 bases and J by 2 bases, with 13 bases between the two germline ends. Germline V CDR1 and CDR2: WNHNN, SYGVQD (reference sequence). CDR3 length: 15 amino acids. Written as DNA, the CDR3 is TGCGCCAGCAGTGGACTAGATCGACCCACAGATACGCAGTATTTT. It codes for CASSGLDRPTDTQYF.

The chain couples TRBV10-3 to TRBJ2-7; 8 nucleotides agree with TRBD1. The CDR3 runs 13 residues. The V gene end was trimmed by 4 bases and the J gene end by 3 bases; junction bases not matched to a gene: 2. From germline, CDR1 is ENHRY and CDR2 SYGVKD. CDR3 protein: CAISGTGFYEQYF. As DNA, the CDR3 is TGTGCCATCAGTGGGACAGGGTTCTACGAGCAGTACTTC.

V and J are TRBV5-1 and TRBJ2-3, with 7 bases matching TRBD1. With V trimmed by 4 bases and J by 2 bases, 7 bases remained unmatched. CDR3 length equals 15 residues. Germline-derived CDR1 and CDR2 are SGHRS and YFSETQ. CDR3 in amino acids: CASSGDSSPTDTQYF. CDR3 nucleotide sequence: TGCGCCAGCAGCGGGGACAGTTCCCCCACAGATACGCAGTATTTT. The whole variable domain, filled in from reference TRBV5-1 and TRBJ2-3, reads KAGVTQTPRYLIKTRGQQVTLSCSPISGHRSVSWYQQTPGQGLQFLFEYFSETQRNKGNFPGRFSGRQFSNSRSEMNVSTLELGDSALYLCASSGDSSPTDTQYFGPGTRLTVL.

The rearrangement links TRBV28 to TRBJ1-2; TRBD1 is a possible D gene (5 bases). Germline V gives CDR1 MDHEN, CDR2 SYDVKM. The CDR3 loop spans 14 amino acids. Trimming stripped 5 bases from V and 5 bases from J, with 15 bases between. CDR3: CASSNLPGEYGYTF. CDR3 coding DNA: TGTGCCAGCAGTAACCTTCCGGGGGAATATGGCTACACCTTC.

The rearrangement joins TRBV2 to TRBJ2-5, with D possibly matching TRBD2 (5 bases). CDR3 length: 15 residues. The germline V and J ends were trimmed by 7 bases and 2 bases, with 17 bases remaining between them. CDR1 SNHLY and CDR2 FYNNEI come from the germline V gene. The CDR3 bases are TGTGCCAGCACCCTGGAGACGGGAAGACAAGAGACCCAGTACTTC. Translating it yields CASTLETGRQETQYF.

In DNA form, the CDR3 reads TGTGCCTTTAGCAGACTAGCGGGCCAAGAGACCCAGTACTTC. It specifies CAFSRLAGQETQYF. This chain joins TRBV30 and TRBJ2-5; TRBD2 matches 10 bases. Looked up from germline, CDR1 is GTSNPN and CDR2 is SVGIG (reference sequence). The CDR3 is 14 amino acids. Trimming took 7 bases from V and 1 from J; bases not matched to a gene: 6.

This clone was seen just once. The chain couples TRBV6-6 to TRBJ2-5, with 7 bases lining up with TRBD1. The CDR3 totals 13 residues. J was trimmed by 8 bases and V by 6 bases; bases with no gene match: 9. Germline CDR1 reads MNHNY; CDR2 reads SVGAGI (reference sequence). Here the CDR3 reads CASSDRDQGTQYF. The CDR3 DNA sequence: TGTGCCAGCAGCGACAGGGACCAGGGCACCCAGTACTTC.

This clone has at least ten counts. V gene TRBV30 combines with J gene TRBJ2-1; the D gene is possibly TRBD1 (5 bases). This CDR3 has 15 amino acids. The V and J ends lost 3 bases and 12 bases respectively, with 24 bases between them. The germline V gene encodes CDR1 GTSNPN and CDR2 SVGIG (reference sequence). The CDR3 DNA sequence: TGTGCCTGGAGCCTCGAGACAAACTGGGGCCCAGGGCAGTTCTTC. Protein sequence: CAWSLETNWGPGQFF.

This clone has a handful of counts. The chain links TRBV18 to TRBJ2-3; TRBD2 is a possible D gene (5 bases). The germline CDR1 and CDR2 sequences are KGHSH and LQKENI. There are 14 residues in the CDR3. V lost 4 bases and J lost 0, with 8 bases in between. CDR3 protein: CASSQLESTDTQYF. Here the CDR3 DNA reads TGTGCCAGCTCACAACTAGAGAGCACAGATACGCAGTATTTT.

Of note for this clone: This sequence is one base from a far larger clone and is likely a read error. The DNA for the CDR3 is TGTGCCAGCAGCCCGGACAGGGTGGGCAATCATCCCCAGCATTTT. Its translation: CASSPDRVGNHPQHF. This rearrangement joins TRBV11-2 to TRBJ1-5, with 8 bases that match TRBD1. This CDR3 comprises 15 residues. Germline CDR1 SGHAT, CDR2 FQNNGV.

The genes are TRBV4-1 and TRBJ2-5; TRBD1 matches at 7 bases. The DNA end lines up better with TRBJ2-7; the J call may be wrong. The CDR3 runs to 13 residues. The germline V gene encodes CDR1 MGHRA and CDR2 YSYEKL. CDR3 sequence reads: CASSRGTAYEQYF. DNA for the CDR3: TGCGCCAGCAGCCGAGGGACAGCCTACGAGCAGTACTTC.